These 20 T cell receptor beta chains were all obtained from the same sample, sequenced in a study of T cell repertoires in cytomegalovirus infection (dated by TCRdb to between 2018 and 2021). Sequencing instrument: Illumina HiSeq 1500. TCRdb reprocessed the public reads (quality trimming at Q25 with fastp, clone calling with MiXCR) and kept in-frame beta chains. Records with the same CDR3 protein are collapsed into one entry carrying the most frequent genes and DNA. The sample yields hundreds of thousands of distinct CDR3 sequences; approximately 31% were counted once. The leading ten clones occupy around 15% of the sample. The sample taken for sequencing was PBMCs. Receptor source: a human donor in good health (CMV status not recorded). Some clones in this sample may be carry-over from other donors' samples.

The chain combines TRBV27 with TRBJ2-5; 9 bases fit TRBD2. CDR3 length: 15 amino acids. Germline CDR1 and CDR2: MNHEY and SMNVEV (reference sequence). V trimming: 5 bases; J trimming: 5 bases; junction bases outside the gene matches: 9. The CDR3 coding sequence is TGTGCCAGCAGTCTCAAAGCGGGGGGCAGGGAGACCCAGTACTTC. Translated, it gives CASSLKAGGRETQYF.

The chain has TRBV25-1 and TRBJ2-3, with D perhaps matching TRBD1 or TRBD2 (5 bases each). Trimming removed 2 bases at V and 7 bases at J, with 25 bases between. The CDR3 contains 18 residues. Germline V CDR1 and CDR2: MGHDK, SYGVNS. The CDR3, as DNA: TGTGCCAGCAGTGAACGCGAGGGGCAGGGTGCCACGCATTATACGCAGTATTTT. Amino acids: CASSEREGQGATHYTQYF.

This clonotype was counted between two and nine times. The V call is TRBV6-5, the J call TRBJ2-7; TRBD2 is a possible D gene (6 bases). V was pared by 6 bases and J by 5 bases, with 17 bases between. The CDR3 length is 14 residues. Germline loops: CDR1 MNHEY, CDR2 SVGAGI. For the CDR3, the DNA is TGTGCCAGCAGCCCGGGGCGGGGATGGAACGAGCAGTACTTC. Protein sequence: CASSPGRGWNEQYF.

Worth noting for this clonotype: Given a much more abundant clone one base away, this may be a read error. The CDR3 carries no conserved terminal phenylalanine or tryptophan, so it likely arises from a read error. V is TRBV7-2 and J is TRBJ1-4; unclear D gene. The length of the CDR3 is 13 residues. V lost 3 bases to trimming and J lost 4 bases, with 6 bases between them. CDR1 SGHTA and CDR2 FQGNSA come from the germline V gene. The CDR3 is CASSFGVNEKLFL. As DNA, the CDR3 is TGTGCCAGCAGCTTTGGGGTTAATGAAAAACTGTTTCTT.

This clonotype occurred a few times. At one end the junction does not follow the germline gene, possibly because of a read error. The chain is built from TRBV15 and TRBJ1-4; 7 nucleotides align to TRBD1. Germline V gene data show CDR1 as LNHNV and CDR2 as YYDKDF (reference sequence). The CDR3 has 17 amino acids. The CDR3 region is CATSGDRDKTYNEKLFF. CDR3 nucleotide sequence: TGTGCCACCAGCGGAGACAGGGACAAAACTTATAATGAAAAACTGTTTTTT.

This clonotype was counted a few times. The rearrangement uses TRBV2 and TRBJ2-5, with D perhaps assigned TRBD1 or TRBD2 (5 bases each). The CDR3 consists of 13 residues. CDR1 and CDR2 from the germline V gene are SNHLY and FYNNEI. V gave up 4 bases and J gave up 5 bases, with 11 bases separating them. This CDR3 reads CASSGSWGETQYF. The CDR3 bases are TGTGCCAGCAGTGGCTCCTGGGGGGAGACCCAGTACTTC.

This clonotype was counted a few times. This CDR3 reads CASKGDNSNQPQHF. The CDR3 coding sequence is TGTGCCAGCAAAGGGGATAATAGCAATCAGCCCCAGCATTTT. The chain has TRBV6-2 or TRBV6-3 and TRBJ1-5, with D possibly being TRBD1 (5 bases). This CDR3 has 14 amino acids. CDR1 MNHEY and CDR2 SVGEGT come from the germline V gene. Deletions cut 7 bases from V and 0 bases from J, with 10 bases between.

The sample holds many counts of this clonotype. The rearrangement joins TRBV28 to TRBJ1-2; D is ambiguous. Per germline, CDR1 MDHEN and CDR2 SYDVKM. With 4 bases removed from V and 4 bases from J, the gap between germline ends came to 7 bases. There are 12 residues in the CDR3. CDR3 nucleotides: TGTGCCAGCAGTTCTATAAGCTATGGCTACACCTTC. Its protein is CASSSISYGYTF.

This clonotype was seen ten or more times. V and J are TRBV7-2 and TRBJ1-1, with 7 bases lining up with TRBD1. The germline gives CDR1 SGHTA, CDR2 FQGNSA. V shed 5 bases, J shed 0 bases, and the junction held 6 bases outside the gene matches. The length of the CDR3 is 15 residues. As DNA, the CDR3 is TGTGCCAGCAGCGAGGGACAGCCCATGAACACTGAAGCTTTCTTT. This encodes CASSEGQPMNTEAFF.

The chain uses TRBV27 and TRBJ2-1; D remains unclear. This CDR3 region has 13 residues. Germline V gene sequence: CDR1 MNHEY, CDR2 SMNVEV (reference sequence). V lost 5 bases, J lost 3 bases, and 8 bases lay in between. The CDR3 protein is CASSGGFYNEQFF. CDR3 nucleotides: TGTGCCAGCAGTGGCGGTTTCTACAATGAGCAGTTCTTC.

Regarding this clonotype: A read error may explain this, as a much larger clone is one base away. The V call is TRBV7-6, the J call TRBJ2-3; D is uncertain. Germline V lookup: CDR1 SGHVS, CDR2 FNYEAQ. CDR3 length: 13 amino acids. The CDR3 DNA follows: TGTTCCAGCAGCTTTCGTCAGGCAGATACGCAGTATTTT. It yields the protein CSSSFRQADTQYF.

Comments on this clonotype: Since a much larger clone is just one base distant, this may be a read error. The rearrangement links TRBV7-2 to TRBJ1-2, with D maybe TRBD1 (5 bases). Germline CDR1 and CDR2: SGHTA and FQGNSA. This CDR3 is 14 amino acids long. CDR3 bases: TGTGCCAGCAGCTTAGGGGGGAGCTACTATGGCTACAGCTTC. Translating it yields CASSLGGSYYGYSF. The full variable domain, in which reference TRBV7-2 and TRBJ1-2 provide the parts outside the CDR3, is GAGVSQSPSNKVTEKGKDVELRCDPISGHTALYWYRQSLGQGLEFLIYFQGNSAPDKSGLPSDRFSAERTGGSVSTLTIQRTQQEDSAVYLCASSLGGSYYGYSFGSGTRLTVV.

In the case of this clonotype: Relative to the germline gene, one junction end is altered; a read error may explain this. This chain uses TRBV15 with TRBJ1-4; D is unresolved. CDR1 and CDR2 from the germline V gene are LNHNV and YYDKDF (reference sequence). CDR3 length: 16 residues. The CDR3 region has the DNA TGTGCCACCAGCAGATCTCGGGGAGCAACTATTGAAAAACTGTTGTTT. Its translation: CATSRSRGATIEKLLF.

In regard to this clonotype: This sequence may be a read error, since a much larger clone differs from it by one base. V and J are TRBV28 and TRBJ2-7; the D gene is possibly TRBD2 (6 bases). The CDR3 runs to 16 residues. The germline V gene has CDR1 MDHEN and CDR2 SYDVKM. DNA of the CDR3: TGTGCCAGCACGCCCCGCCCCGGGACTCTTCGCTACGGGCAGTACTTC. Its translation is CASTPRPGTLRYGQYF.

On this clonotype: The junction departs from the called germline gene at one end, perhaps through a read error. The CDR3 region has the DNA TGCAGTGCCACATCGGGACAGGAGACTTCACCCCTCCAATTT. This sequence encodes CSATSGQETSPLQF. The chain links TRBV20-1 to TRBJ1-6, with 8 bases lining up with TRBD1. Germline CDR1 DFQATT, CDR2 SNEGSKA (reference sequence). The CDR3 runs 14 residues.

The chain joins TRBV25-1 to TRBJ1-5, with a tentative D call TRBD1 (5 bases). Trimming left V 3 bases short and J 0 bases short, with 9 bases between. The CDR3 runs 15 residues. Germline values: CDR1 MGHDK, CDR2 SYGVNS. The CDR3 protein is CASSEGRFSNQPQHF. The CDR3 DNA follows: TGTGCCAGCAGTGAGGGACGGTTTAGCAATCAGCCCCAGCATTTT.

This rearrangement joins TRBV19 to TRBJ2-1, with no clear D. The CDR3 is 15 amino acids. Per germline, CDR1 LNHDA and CDR2 SQIVND (reference sequence). V lost 3 bases, J lost 0 bases, and 9 bases lay in between. The DNA of the CDR3 is TGTGCCAGTAGTATTTACGCAAGCTCCTACAATGAGCAGTTCTTC. It is translated as CASSIYASSYNEQFF.

This clonotype was recorded a few times. This chain joins TRBV6-5 and TRBJ2-7; D is unresolved. The CDR3 spans 14 residues. Trimming removed 4 bases at V and 7 bases at J, with 17 bases between. Looked up from germline, CDR1 is MNHEY and CDR2 is SVGAGI. The CDR3 spells CASSLVASVGEQYF. The DNA of the CDR3 is TGTGCCAGCAGTTTGGTGGCCTCGGTAGGGGAGCAGTACTTC.

This clonotype was picked up many times. The rearrangement uses TRBV7-2 and TRBJ1-4; D ambiguous. Germline assignment: CDR1 SGHTA and CDR2 FQGNSA. V lost 5 bases to trimming and J lost 9 bases, with 16 bases between them. The CDR3 has 14 amino acids. The CDR3 here is CASSHNGGLKKLFF. The CDR3 DNA sequence: TGTGCCAGCAGCCATAATGGAGGGTTGAAAAAACTGTTTTTT.

This clonotype was detected only a few times. This chain connects TRBV7-8 to TRBJ1-5; D unclear. The germline CDR1 and CDR2 sequences are SGHVS and FQNEAQ. Trimming took 2 bases from V and 5 from J, leaving 7 bases between them. The CDR3 spans 13 residues. The CDR3 coding sequence is TGTGCCAGCAGCTTACCGGGTTATCAGCCCCAGCATTTT. Translated: CASSLPGYQPQHF.